The entry below gives a single TCR beta chain sequence along with its context. What it binds is not known. This specimen belongs to a study of blood T cells in healthy people across ages. Study findings and constraints: TCR beta diversity, measured per million T cells, fell in a roughly linear way with age. Long-lived donors exceeded aged donors in naive CD4+ cells and diversity.

Sample-barcoded 5' priming and a J-beta primer mix drove a second PCR of roughly 6 to 12 cycles. Each CDR3 protein is one row after TCRdb ran MiXCR on the 5' RACE reads. Among about 680,000 distinct CDR3 sequences, 45% to 50% were seen once, and the ten largest hold about a third. For every donor, a draw yielded ten milliliters of peripheral blood. In germline, CDR1 is SGHRS, CDR2 YFSETQ. The CDR3 length is 17 residues. V was clipped by 5 bases and J by 3 bases, with 18 bases between them. Sequencing was done on a sample of blood. V gene TRBV5-1 combines with J gene TRBJ2-6; the D call may be TRBD1 or TRBD2 (6 bases each). The origin of this receptor is a woman aged 55-69 years in good health. Here the CDR3 DNA reads TGCGCCAGCAGAGCATCTGGCAGGGGAGGTGGGGCCAACGTCCTGACTTTC. Translation: CASRASGRGGGANVLTF.